The 29 T cell receptor beta chains below come from one sample, sequenced in a study of shared clonotypes between healthy human individuals. Here immunoSEQ multiplex PCR was the method, and the copy in TCRdb shows in-frame clones only, minus some. There are 2 million to 2.5 million clones in the sample; 90% to 96% occur only once, and over 0.1% lies in the top ten. Sequencing was performed on naive CD4+ T cells sorted from blood. Subset denoted: CD45RA+ positively selected. These receptors all come from a man between 18 and 35 years old in good health.

This clone was counted a few times. The sample has other DNA sequences that encode this CDR3 too. The gene calls are TRBV7-2 and TRBJ2-1, with 8 bases aligning to TRBD2. The germline V gene encodes CDR1 SGHTA and CDR2 FQGNSA. The CDR3 consists of 16 residues. V trimming: 0 bases; J trimming: 1 base; junction bases outside the gene matches: 2. The CDR3, as DNA: TGTGCCAGCAGCTTAGCGGCTAGCGGGTCCTACAATGAGCAGTTCTTC. Translation gives CASSLAASGSYNEQFF.

This chain connects TRBV6-1 to TRBJ2-5, with D possibly being TRBD2 (6 bases). Germline-derived CDR1 and CDR2 are MNHNS and SASEGT. The germline V and J ends were trimmed by 4 bases and 1 base, with 16 bases remaining between them. The CDR3 runs 16 residues. CDR3 in DNA: TGTGCCAGCAGTGCCGCGTGGCGGGGACGCCAAGAGACCCAGTACTTC. Protein product: CASSAAWRGRQETQYF.

The table lists this clone with a count of one. The same CDR3 arises from other DNA sequences in this sample as well. The chain carries TRBV6-5 and TRBJ1-3, with D unclear. This CDR3 is 14 amino acids long. CDR1 MNHEY and CDR2 SVGAGI come from the germline V gene. V was trimmed by 6 bases and J by 0 bases, leaving 9 bases between them. The CDR3 bases are TGTGCCAGCAGCCAAGGCATCTCTGGAAACACCATATATTTT. Translating gives CASSQGISGNTIYF.

J is TRBJ1-2 and V is TRBV10-3; D not resolved. Trimming pared 4 bases from V and 8 bases from J, leaving 11 bases between. Germline lookup yields CDR1 ENHRY and CDR2 SYGVKD. This CDR3 region has 12 residues. The CDR3 DNA is TGTGCCATCAGTGTGGACGGCGGGGGCTACACCTTC. Amino acids: CAISVDGGGYTF.

This chain joins TRBV7-2 and TRBJ2-4; no reliable D call. There are 14 residues in the CDR3. CDR1 and CDR2 (germline): SGHTA, FQGNSA. Trimming shortened V by 5 bases and J by 0 bases, and 8 bases separated the two germline ends. The CDR3 DNA follows: TGTGCCAGCAGCCCCCCTATAGCCAAAAACATTCAGTACTTC. This codes for CASSPPIAKNIQYF.

V gene TRBV2 combines with J gene TRBJ2-1; TRBD1 aligns across 10 bases. This CDR3 contains 17 residues. V trimming: 0 bases; J trimming: 4 bases; junction bases outside the gene matches: 6. Looked up from germline, CDR1 is SNHLY and CDR2 is FYNNEI. Here the CDR3 DNA reads TGTGCCAGCAGTGAAGCGGTGGGGACAGGGGCTTACAATGAGCAGTTCTTC. It codes for CASSEAVGTGAYNEQFF.

Worth noting for this clone: Other DNA sequences in the same sample also yield this CDR3. V is TRBV4-1 and J is TRBJ1-1; perhaps TRBD1 as D (6 bases). Germline assignment: CDR1 MGHRA and CDR2 YSYEKL. Trimming cost V 0 bases and J 6 bases, with 8 bases left between them. The CDR3 contains 13 residues. CDR3 coding DNA: TGCGCCAGCAGCCAAGACAGGGGCGCTGAAGCTTTCTTT. This sequence encodes CASSQDRGAEAFF.

The CDR3 nucleotides are TGCGCCAGCAGCCGGGGACTAGTCCCAGATACGCAGTATTTT. As protein: CASSRGLVPDTQYF. The rearrangement links TRBV5-1 to TRBJ2-3; 8 nucleotides align to TRBD2. Trimming took 4 bases from V and 4 from J; bases not matched to a gene: 5. Germline CDR1 and CDR2: SGHRS and YFSETQ. The CDR3 length is 14 residues.

V usage is TRBV28 and J usage is TRBJ2-7; weak D call: TRBD1 (6 bases). Trimming cost V 7 bases and J 6 bases, with 19 bases left between them. The germline CDR1 and CDR2 sequences are MDHEN and SYDVKM. There are 14 residues in the CDR3. CDR3 sequence reads: CASMLPQGPFEQYF. CDR3 coding DNA: TGTGCCAGCATGCTCCCACAGGGTCCTTTCGAGCAGTACTTC.

The rearrangement uses TRBV20-1 and TRBJ2-4, with no clear D. The CDR3 has 10 residues. Trimming stripped 5 bases from V and 6 bases from J, with 5 bases between. Germline CDR1 reads DFQATT; CDR2 reads SNEGSKA (reference sequence). The CDR3 DNA follows: TGCAGTGCTGCATTAAACATTCAGTACTTC. Translation gives CSAALNIQYF.

This rearrangement joins TRBV5-5 to TRBJ2-7; the match to TRBD2 covers 9 bases. Germline V gene sequence: CDR1 SGHKS, CDR2 YYEKEE (reference sequence). The V and J ends lost 2 bases and 2 bases, in that order; junction bases with no gene match: 5. This CDR3 comprises 15 residues. The CDR3 sequence is CASSFALAGPYEQYF. In DNA form, the CDR3 reads TGTGCCAGCAGCTTCGCCCTAGCGGGACCCTACGAGCAGTACTTC.

The chain couples TRBV7-2 to TRBJ2-1; no clear D gene. The CDR3 is 15 amino acids. V was shortened by 5 bases and J by 0 bases, with 11 bases between the two germline ends. Germline lookup yields CDR1 SGHTA and CDR2 FQGNSA. The CDR3 spells CASSRIPSSYNEQFF. The CDR3 DNA follows: TGTGCCAGCAGCCGCATTCCGAGCTCCTACAATGAGCAGTTCTTC.

With respect to this clone: This sample includes further DNA sequences coding for the same CDR3. CDR3 region: CASSSPGTYEQYF. The CDR3 DNA sequence: TGTGCCAGCAGTTCCCCAGGTACCTACGAGCAGTACTTC. The chain employs TRBV28 and TRBJ2-7; D is ambiguous. Per the germline V gene, CDR1 is MDHEN and CDR2 is SYDVKM. The CDR3 consists of 13 residues. Between the trimmed V and J ends, which lost 4 bases and 2 bases, there was a span of 9 bases. Complete variable domain (other parts from reference TRBV28 and TRBJ2-7): DVKVTQSSRYLVKRTGEKVFLECVQDMDHENMFWYRQDPGLGLRLIYFSYDVKMKEKGDIPEGYSVSREKKERFSLILESASTNQTSMYLCASSSPGTYEQYFGPGTRLTVT.

The chain employs TRBV2 and TRBJ2-7, with 11 bases matching TRBD2. Trimming cost V 6 bases and J 3 bases; bases outside gene matches: 7. The length of the CDR3 is 15 residues. Germline values: CDR1 SNHLY, CDR2 FYNNEI. The CDR3 is CASSSGLAAFYEQYF. The CDR3 DNA reads as TGTGCCAGCAGCTCGGGACTAGCGGCCTTCTACGAGCAGTACTTC.

The rearrangement uses TRBV10-3 and TRBJ2-3, with TRBD2 identical over 9 bases. Germline loops: CDR1 ENHRY, CDR2 SYGVKD. The CDR3 contains 15 residues. V gave up 9 bases and J gave up 5 bases; unmatched junction bases: 12. The CDR3 spells CAISLLAGRGDTQYF. CDR3 nucleotides: TGTGCCATATCACTCCTAGCGGGAAGGGGAGATACGCAGTATTTT.

This clone appeared a few times. The V and J genes are TRBV5-1 and TRBJ1-1, with D unclear. Germline V gene data show CDR1 as SGHRS and CDR2 as YFSETQ. The germline V and J ends were trimmed by 7 bases and 0 bases, with 13 bases remaining between them. The CDR3 has 14 residues. CDR3 residues: CASAPAVLNTEAFF. In DNA form, the CDR3 reads TGCGCCAGCGCCCCGGCGGTGTTGAACACTGAAGCTTTCTTT.

V gene TRBV10-1 combines with J gene TRBJ2-7, with TRBD1 as a possible D gene (6 bases). With 5 bases removed from V and 6 bases from J, the gap between germline ends came to 14 bases. In germline, CDR1 is WNHNN, CDR2 SYGVQD (reference sequence). The CDR3 extends over 13 amino acids. CDR3 protein: CASSPTGMSEQYF. The CDR3 nucleotides read TGCGCCAGCAGTCCTACAGGGATGAGCGAGCAGTACTTC.

CDR3 nucleotides: TGCGCCAGCAGCCAAGCGGGAGCCACTTCAATCAGTGAGCAGTTCTTC. Its translation is CASSQAGATSISEQFF. The rearrangement joins TRBV4-3 to TRBJ2-1, with a tentative D call TRBD2 (6 bases). V shed 1 base and J shed 9 bases, with 19 bases lying between them. Per the germline V gene, CDR1 is LGHNA and CDR2 is YSLEER. The CDR3 sequence is 16 residues long.

Comments on this clone: The CDR3 does not end in the conserved phenylalanine or tryptophan, so this is likely a read error. Because the CDR3's place on the DNA is in doubt, the DNA is left out and the CDR3 is given as listed by TCRdb. The rearrangement links TRBV27 to TRBJ2-7; TRBD1 is taken as the D call from the table, unchecked against the DNA. The CDR3 numbers 12 amino acids, ends counted. Germline V gene data show CDR1 as MNHEY and CDR2 as SMNVEV (reference sequence). CDR3 protein: CASRDRGARGCP.

V is TRBV7-8 and J is TRBJ2-3; 14 bases fit TRBD2. CDR3 length: 16 amino acids. Germline V CDR1 and CDR2: SGHVS, FQNEAQ. V shed 5 bases and J 3 bases; nucleotides not matched to a gene: 4. CDR3 nucleotides: TGTGCCAGCAGCCGAGGACTAGCGGGAGGTACAGATACGCAGTATTTT. Protein: CASSRGLAGGTDTQYF.

The J gene is TRBJ1-2, the V gene TRBV2, with 9 bases lining up with TRBD1. Trimming cost V 2 bases and J 8 bases; bases outside gene matches: 12. This CDR3 spans 16 amino acids. Germline-derived CDR1 and CDR2 are SNHLY and FYNNEI. The CDR3 is CASSEWDRAIIGGYTF. DNA for the CDR3: TGTGCCAGCAGTGAATGGGACAGGGCCATTATTGGAGGCTACACCTTC.

The V and J genes are TRBV11-2 and TRBJ2-5; D is uncertain. The V gene's germline CDR1 is SGHAT and CDR2 FQNNGV. The V end lost 5 bases, the J end lost 6 bases, and 13 bases lay between the germline ends. CDR3 length equals 13 residues. DNA of the CDR3: TGTGCCAGCAGCCTCCTAGGGCGGAAGACCCAGTACTTC. It encodes CASSLLGRKTQYF.

About this clone: Other DNA sequences from this sample encode an identical CDR3 as well. The chain has TRBV5-4 and TRBJ1-1; a weak D match, TRBD1 (6 bases). V lost 2 bases and J 1 base, leaving 9 bases between the germline ends. The germline V gene encodes CDR1 SGHNT and CDR2 YYREEE (reference sequence). The CDR3 covers 14 residues. The CDR3 protein is CASSFDRRNTEAFF. In DNA, the CDR3 is TGTGCCAGCAGCTTCGACAGGAGGAACACTGAAGCTTTCTTT.

J is TRBJ2-4 and V is TRBV5-8, with D perhaps TRBD1 or TRBD2 (5 bases each). Deletions cut 4 bases from V and 2 bases from J, with 13 bases between. The CDR3 contains 15 residues. CDR1 and CDR2 from the germline V gene are SGHTS and YDEGEE. The CDR3 protein is CASSPRGVSKNIQYF. The CDR3 region has the DNA TGTGCCAGCAGCCCCCGAGGGGTGTCCAAAAACATTCAGTACTTC. The whole variable domain, filled in from reference TRBV5-8 and TRBJ2-4, reads EAGVTQSPTHLIKTRGQQATLRCSPISGHTSVYWYQQALGLGLQFLLWYDEGEERNRGNFPPRFSGRQFPNYSSELNVNALELEDSALYLCASSPRGVSKNIQYFGAGTRLSVL.

The chain joins TRBV6-5 to TRBJ2-7; D gene ambiguous. Looked up from germline, CDR1 is MNHEY and CDR2 is SVGAGI. The CDR3 has 15 amino acids. Trimming removed 0 bases from V and 2 bases from J, with 11 bases in between. The CDR3 DNA sequence: TGTGCCAGCAGTTACTCTGGGGATGTGACCTACGAGCAGTACTTC. As protein: CASSYSGDVTYEQYF.

The CDR3 coding sequence is TGTGCCAGCAGCCCAGCTAGCGGGAGGACCCAAGAGACCCAGTACTTC. It yields the protein CASSPASGRTQETQYF. The rearrangement joins TRBV7-2 to TRBJ2-5; 11 nucleotides line up with TRBD2. From germline, CDR1 is SGHTA and CDR2 FQGNSA. The V gene end was trimmed by 5 bases and the J gene end by 1 base; junction bases not matched to a gene: 6. This CDR3 has 16 residues. Complete variable domain (other parts from reference TRBV7-2 and TRBJ2-5): GAGVSQSPSNKVTEKGKDVELRCDPISGHTALYWYRQSLGQGLEFLIYFQGNSAPDKSGLPSDRFSAERTGGSVSTLTIQRTQQEDSAVYLCASSPASGRTQETQYFGPGTRLLVL.

The chain carries TRBV30 and TRBJ2-7, with D possibly being TRBD1 (5 bases). Germline V lookup: CDR1 GTSNPN, CDR2 SVGIG (reference sequence). The V and J ends lost 2 bases and 5 bases respectively, with 16 bases between them. The CDR3 sequence is 14 residues long. Here the CDR3 DNA reads TGTGCCTGGAGTCCAGGGAATGGGGTGGACGAGCAGTACTTC. Encoded protein: CAWSPGNGVDEQYF. The whole variable domain, filled in from reference TRBV30 and TRBJ2-7, reads SQTIHQWPATLVQPVGSPLSLECTVEGTSNPNLYWYRQAAGRGLQLLFYSVGIGQISSEVPQNLSASRPQDRQFILSSKKLLLSDSGFYLCAWSPGNGVDEQYFGPGTRLTVT.

This clone was seen a handful of times. In the same sample, other DNA sequences code for this CDR3. The V gene is TRBV7-9, the J gene TRBJ1-2; D gene unclear. CDR3 length: 12 residues. CDR1 SEHNR and CDR2 FQNEAQ come from the germline V gene (reference sequence). Trimming took off 1 base at V and 5 bases at J, with 5 bases between the two ends. The CDR3 nucleotides read TGTGCCAGCAGCTTAGAGGGATATGGCTACACCTTC. Amino acid sequence: CASSLEGYGYTF.

The chain combines TRBV6-5 with TRBJ2-7; TRBD1 agrees at 8 bases. Germline loops: CDR1 MNHEY, CDR2 SVGAGI. CDR3 length equals 15 residues. V lost 2 bases, J lost 3 bases, and 6 bases stayed unmatched. CDR3 sequence reads: CASSYGQGRHYEQYF. CDR3 bases: TGTGCCAGCAGTTACGGACAGGGACGCCACTACGAGCAGTACTTC.